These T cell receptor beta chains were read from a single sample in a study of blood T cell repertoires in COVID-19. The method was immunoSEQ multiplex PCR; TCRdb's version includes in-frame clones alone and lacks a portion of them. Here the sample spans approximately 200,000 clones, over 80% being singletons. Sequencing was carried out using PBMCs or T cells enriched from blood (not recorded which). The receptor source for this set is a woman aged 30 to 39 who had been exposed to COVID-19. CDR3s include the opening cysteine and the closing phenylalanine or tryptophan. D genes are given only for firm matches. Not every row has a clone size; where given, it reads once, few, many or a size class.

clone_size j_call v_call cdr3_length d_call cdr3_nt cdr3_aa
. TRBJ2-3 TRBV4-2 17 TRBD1 TGTGCCAGCAGCCAAGTTATTGACAGGGCCCGCACAGATACGCAGTATTTT CASSQVIDRARTDTQYF
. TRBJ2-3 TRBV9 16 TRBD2 TGTGCCAGCAGCGAATATGTGCGGGAGGATACGGATACGCAGTATTTT CASSEYVREDTDTQYF
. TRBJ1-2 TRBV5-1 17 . TGCGCCAGCAGCTTGGAAGGGCTGGCGGAGGCCCGCCCTGGCTACACCTTC CASSLEGLAEARPGYTF
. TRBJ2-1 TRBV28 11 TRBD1 TGTGCCAGCAGGTCCGAGGGACAGGGGTTCTTC CASRSEGQGFF
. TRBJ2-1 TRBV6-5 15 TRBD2 TGTGCCAGCAGTTTAGCGGGAGGTACCTACAATGAGCAGTTCTTC CASSLAGGTYNEQFF
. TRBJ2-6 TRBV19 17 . TGTGCCAGTAGTGGAGACAGGTCCTACTCTGGGGCCAACGTCCTGACTTTC CASSGDRSYSGANVLTF
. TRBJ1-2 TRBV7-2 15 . TGTGCCAGCAGCCAGTTGACAGGAGCCAGGTATGGCTACACCTTC CASSQLTGARYGYTF
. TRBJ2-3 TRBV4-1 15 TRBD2 TGCGCCAGCAGCCAGGATAGCGGGAGTTGGGATACGCAGTATTTT CASSQDSGSWDTQYF
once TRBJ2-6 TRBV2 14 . TGTGCCAGCACAATCCCCAGTGGGGCCAACGTCCTGACTTTC CASTIPSGANVLTF
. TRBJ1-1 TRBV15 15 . TGTGCCACCAGCAGAGAAGCAGGGGAGAACACTGAAGCTTTCTTT CATSREAGENTEAFF
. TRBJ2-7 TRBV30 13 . TGTGCCTGGAGTAGGGGGAAATCCTACGAGCAGTACTTC CAWSRGKSYEQYF
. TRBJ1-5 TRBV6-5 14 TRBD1 TGTGCCACTTCCGGGACAGCTTTTTTACAGCCCCAGCATTTT CATSGTAFLQPQHF
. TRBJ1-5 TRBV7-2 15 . TGTGCCAGCAGCTTAGATAGGAGGAGCAGACAGCCCCAGCATTTT CASSLDRRSRQPQHF
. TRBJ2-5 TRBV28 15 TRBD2 TGTGCCAGCAGTTTATGGGGACTAGCGGAAGAGACCCAGTACTTC CASSLWGLAEETQYF
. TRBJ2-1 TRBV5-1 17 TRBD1 TGCGCCAGCAGCTTGTCAGGGGGAGTACTTAGGATTAATGAGCAGTTCTTC CASSLSGGVLRINEQFF
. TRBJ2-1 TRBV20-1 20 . TGCAGTGCTAGTCCCGGTCGAAGAACTAGCTGGGATCGCTCCTACAATGAGCAGTTCTTC CSASPGRRTSWDRSYNEQFF
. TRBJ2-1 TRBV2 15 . TGTGCCAGCAGTGAACGTAGCGGAGTGTACAATGAGCAGTTCTTC CASSERSGVYNEQFF
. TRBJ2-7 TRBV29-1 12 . TGCAGCGTTGCCCACGGAGCCTACGAGCAGTACTTC CSVAHGAYEQYF
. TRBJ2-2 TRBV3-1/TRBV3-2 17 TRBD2 TGTGCCAGCAGCCAAAAAGGTCTAGCGGGAGTCACCGGGGAGCTGTTTTTT CASSQKGLAGVTGELFF
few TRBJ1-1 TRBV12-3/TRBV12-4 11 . TGTGCCAGCAGTTTAACTGCTGAAGCTTTCTTT CASSLTAEAFF
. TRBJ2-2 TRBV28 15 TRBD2 TGTGCCAGCAGTTTTAGCGGGGGGAACACCGGGGAGCTGTTTTTT CASSFSGGNTGELFF
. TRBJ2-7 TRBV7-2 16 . TGTGCCAGCAGCTTAGACCGGGCTTCGGGAAGTGGCGAGCAGTACTTC CASSLDRASGSGEQYF